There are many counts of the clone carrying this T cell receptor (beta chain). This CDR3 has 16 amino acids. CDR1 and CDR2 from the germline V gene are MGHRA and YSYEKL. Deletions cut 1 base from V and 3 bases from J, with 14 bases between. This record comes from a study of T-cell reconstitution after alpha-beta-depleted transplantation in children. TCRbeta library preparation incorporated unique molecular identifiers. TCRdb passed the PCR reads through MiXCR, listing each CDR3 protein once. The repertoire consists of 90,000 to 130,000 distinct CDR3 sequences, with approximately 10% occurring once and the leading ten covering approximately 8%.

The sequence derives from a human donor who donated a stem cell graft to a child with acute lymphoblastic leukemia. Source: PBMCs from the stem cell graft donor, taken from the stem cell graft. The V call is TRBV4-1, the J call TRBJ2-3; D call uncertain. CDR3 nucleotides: TGCGCCAGCAGCCAAGTAGAGAGCAAGAGGACAGATACGCAGTATTTT. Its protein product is CASSQVESKRTDTQYF.